The 15 T cell receptor beta chains presented below share a single source sample, sequenced in a study of T cell responses to AZD1222 COVID-19 vaccine. Some clones are missing from TCRdb's copy, which holds only in-frame ones; the method was immunoSEQ multiplex PCR. The sample carries 130,000 or so clones, approximately 91% recorded once. The sample consisted of peripheral blood, taken 28 days after the second AZD1222 dose. The receptors were sampled from an adult who received the AZD1222 COVID-19 vaccine.

The chain joins TRBV27 to TRBJ1-1; 12 positions match TRBD1. The V and J ends lost 10 bases and 10 bases, in that order; junction bases with no gene match: 10. Germline lookup yields CDR1 MNHEY and CDR2 SMNVEV (reference sequence). This CDR3 comprises 13 residues. The CDR3 nucleotides are TGTGCCATCTGGGACAGGGGGCCCGGGAGAGCTTTCTTT. Translated: CAIWDRGPGRAFF.

V is TRBV4-1 and J is TRBJ2-3, with TRBD2 matching over 13 bases. V lost 4 bases to trimming and J lost 5 bases; unmatched junction nucleotides: 6. This CDR3 has 16 residues. Germline CDR1 is MGHRA and CDR2 is YSYEKL. The CDR3 protein is CASSPGLAGVGDTQYF. In DNA form, the CDR3 reads TGCGCCAGCAGCCCCGGACTAGCGGGAGTGGGAGATACGCAGTATTTT.

This chain uses TRBV6-5 with TRBJ2-2; D ambiguous. The CDR3 runs 16 residues. V gave up 0 bases and J gave up 0 bases, with 8 bases separating them. Germline V gene sequence: CDR1 MNHEY, CDR2 SVGAGI. Here the CDR3 reads CASSYSGITNTGELFF. The DNA for the CDR3 is TGTGCCAGCAGTTACTCGGGCATTACGAACACCGGGGAGCTGTTTTTT.

The chain joins TRBV7-8 to TRBJ2-1, with 12 bases aligning to TRBD2. Germline V gives CDR1 SGHVS, CDR2 FQNEAQ. This CDR3 has 21 amino acids. V was clipped by 1 base and J by 4 bases; unmatched bases: 17. Written as DNA, the CDR3 is TGTGCCAGCAGCTTAGATCGGTTCGCTAGCGGGAGGGCCCTTAATTACAATGAGCAGTTCTTC. This encodes CASSLDRFASGRALNYNEQFF.

The chain is built from TRBV7-2 and TRBJ2-7; D gene ambiguous. The CDR3 contains 11 residues. V lost 1 base, J lost 7 bases, and 5 bases lay in between. Germline lookup yields CDR1 SGHTA and CDR2 FQGNSA. The CDR3 protein is CASSLVREQYF. CDR3 coding DNA: TGTGCCAGCAGCTTAGTTAGAGAGCAGTACTTC.

This clone was counted once. The genes are TRBV27 and TRBJ1-6; perhaps TRBD1 as D (6 bases). Per the germline V gene, CDR1 is MNHEY and CDR2 is SMNVEV (reference sequence). With 8 bases removed from V and 5 bases from J, the gap between germline ends came to 10 bases. The CDR3 contains 13 residues. The CDR3 DNA reads TGTGCCAGCCGGGACACAAATAATTCACCCCTCCACTTT. It codes for CASRDTNNSPLHF.

The table lists this clone with a count of one. The chain employs TRBV2 and TRBJ1-5; D remains ambiguous. CDR1 and CDR2 (germline): SNHLY, FYNNEI. The germline V and J ends were trimmed by 6 bases and 6 bases, with 18 bases remaining between them. The CDR3 is 15 amino acids. This chain's CDR3 is CASRVTRMDVQPQHF. In DNA form, the CDR3 reads TGTGCCAGCAGGGTAACTCGAATGGACGTTCAGCCCCAGCATTTT.

V gene TRBV30 combines with J gene TRBJ2-7; 7 bases map to TRBD1. Germline CDR1 GTSNPN, CDR2 SVGIG (reference sequence). J lost 2 bases, V lost 2 bases, and 6 bases had no gene match. The CDR3 totals 14 residues. This chain's CDR3 is CAWSSGQNPYEQYF. CDR3 bases: TGTGCCTGGAGTTCGGGACAGAACCCCTACGAGCAGTACTTC.

This sequence joins TRBV18 and TRBJ1-6, with 7 bases matching TRBD1. V lost 3 bases, J lost 9 bases, and 8 bases stayed unmatched. In germline, CDR1 is KGHSH, CDR2 LQKENI. The CDR3 consists of 15 residues. The DNA of the CDR3 is TGTGCCAGCTCACCGGCTACAGGGGTAGGTTCACCCCTCCACTTT. Translating gives CASSPATGVGSPLHF.

This clone came up a few times. This sequence joins TRBV9 and TRBJ2-3; D call uncertain. Between the trimmed V and J ends, which lost 4 bases and 2 bases, there was a span of 5 bases. The CDR3 has 12 residues. Germline assignment: CDR1 SGDLS and CDR2 YYNGEE. CDR3: CASSTYTDTQYF. In DNA, the CDR3 is TGTGCCAGCAGCACATACACAGATACGCAGTATTTT.

There are a few counts of this clone. The chain carries TRBV28 and TRBJ2-2, with D unresolved. CDR1 and CDR2 from the germline V gene are MDHEN and SYDVKM. There are 12 residues in the CDR3. V dropped 5 bases and J dropped 13 bases, with 14 bases sitting between them. CDR3 protein: CASSPNPVGLFF. The CDR3 region has the DNA TGTGCCAGCAGTCCAAACCCTGTGGGGCTGTTTTTT. Full variable domain (remainder filled in from reference TRBV28 and TRBJ2-2): DVKVTQSSRYLVKRTGEKVFLECVQDMDHENMFWYRQDPGLGLRLIYFSYDVKMKEKGDIPEGYSVSREKKERFSLILESASTNQTSMYLCASSPNPVGLFFGEGSRLTVL.

The chain recombines TRBV5-1 with TRBJ1-2; a weak D match, TRBD1 (6 bases). The V gene lost 5 bases and the J gene lost 5 bases, with 13 bases spanning the gap. The CDR3 is 13 amino acids. Germline V gene sequence: CDR1 SGHRS, CDR2 YFSETQ. CDR3 coding DNA: TGCGCCAGCAGTGACGGACAGCAATATGGCTACACCTTC. Translated: CASSDGQQYGYTF. Together with reference TRBV5-1 and TRBJ1-2, the CDR3 gives the full variable domain: KAGVTQTPRYLIKTRGQQVTLSCSPISGHRSVSWYQQTPGQGLQFLFEYFSETQRNKGNFPGRFSGRQFSNSRSEMNVSTLELGDSALYLCASSDGQQYGYTFGSGTRLTVV.

About this clone itself: No conserved phenylalanine or tryptophan is present at the end of the CDR3, so a read error is the likely explanation. The DNA is left out, because the CDR3 cannot be placed on it with certainty; the CDR3 is given as TCRdb lists it. The chain employs TRBV28 and TRBJ2-3; the D call TRBD2 from the table was never checked on the DNA. Inclusive of both ends, the CDR3 amounts to 12 amino acids. Germline V lookup: CDR1 MDHEN, CDR2 SYDVKM. The CDR3 loop is CASSSPGLAGET.

The rearrangement uses TRBV19 and TRBJ2-5; D gene unclear. Germline V lookup: CDR1 LNHDA, CDR2 SQIVND (reference sequence). The V gene lost 6 bases and the J gene lost 5 bases, with 19 bases spanning the gap. CDR3 size: 15 residues. CDR3 sequence reads: CASRQRRRAGETQYF. DNA for the CDR3: TGTGCCAGTAGACAACGGCGCCGAGCTGGGGAGACCCAGTACTTC.

The V and J genes are TRBV6-6 and TRBJ1-5; maybe TRBD1 (6 bases). Germline V gene lookup returns CDR1 MNHNY and CDR2 SVGAGI (reference sequence). The CDR3 length is 14 residues. The V end lost 5 bases, the J end lost 1 base, and 9 bases lay between the germline ends. CDR3 in DNA: TGTGCCAGCAGTGGAGACAGGAGCAATCAGCCCCAGCATTTT. Encoded protein: CASSGDRSNQPQHF.